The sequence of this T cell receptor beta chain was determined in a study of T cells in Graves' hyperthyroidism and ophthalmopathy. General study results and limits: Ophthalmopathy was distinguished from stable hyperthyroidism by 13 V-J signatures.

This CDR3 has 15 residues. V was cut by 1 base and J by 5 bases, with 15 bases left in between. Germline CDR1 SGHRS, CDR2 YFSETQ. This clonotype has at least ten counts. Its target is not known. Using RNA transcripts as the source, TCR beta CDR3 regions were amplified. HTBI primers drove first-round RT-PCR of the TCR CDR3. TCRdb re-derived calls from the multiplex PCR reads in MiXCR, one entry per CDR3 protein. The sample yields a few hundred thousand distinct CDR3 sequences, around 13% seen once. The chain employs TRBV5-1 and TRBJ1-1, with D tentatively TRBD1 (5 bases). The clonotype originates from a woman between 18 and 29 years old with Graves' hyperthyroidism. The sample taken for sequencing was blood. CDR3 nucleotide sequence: TGCGCCAGCAGCTTGCATTCCGGGGGGTTGACTGAAGCTTTCTTT. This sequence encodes CASSLHSGGLTEAFF.